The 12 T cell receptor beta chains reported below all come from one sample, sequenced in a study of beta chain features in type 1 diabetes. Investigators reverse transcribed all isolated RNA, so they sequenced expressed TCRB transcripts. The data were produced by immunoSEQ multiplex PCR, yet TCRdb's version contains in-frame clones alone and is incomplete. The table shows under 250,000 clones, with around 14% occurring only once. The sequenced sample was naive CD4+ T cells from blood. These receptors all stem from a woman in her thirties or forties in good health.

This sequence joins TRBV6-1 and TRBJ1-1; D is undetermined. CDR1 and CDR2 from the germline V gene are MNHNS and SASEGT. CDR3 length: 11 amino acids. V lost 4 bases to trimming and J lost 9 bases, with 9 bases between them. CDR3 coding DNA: TGTGCCAGCAGTGCAGGTACTCAAGCTTTCTTT. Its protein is CASSAGTQAFF.

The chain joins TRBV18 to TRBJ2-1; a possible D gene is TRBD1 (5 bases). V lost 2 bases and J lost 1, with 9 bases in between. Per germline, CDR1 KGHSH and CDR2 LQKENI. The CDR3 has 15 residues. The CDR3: CASSPRGLSYNEQFF. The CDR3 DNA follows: TGTGCCAGCTCACCAAGGGGATTGTCCTACAATGAGCAGTTCTTC. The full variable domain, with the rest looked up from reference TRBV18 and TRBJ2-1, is NAGVMQNPRHLVRRRGQEARLRCSPMKGHSHVYWYRQLPEEGLKFMVYLQKENIIDESGMPKERFSAEFPKEGPSILRIQQVVRGDSAAYFCASSPRGLSYNEQFFGPGTRLTVL.

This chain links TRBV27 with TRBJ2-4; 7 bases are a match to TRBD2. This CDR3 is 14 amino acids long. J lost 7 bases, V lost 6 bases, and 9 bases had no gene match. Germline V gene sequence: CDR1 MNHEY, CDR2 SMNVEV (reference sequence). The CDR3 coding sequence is TGTGCCAGCAGCTTGGGGGACTATCCCAACATTCAGTACTTC. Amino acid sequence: CASSLGDYPNIQYF.

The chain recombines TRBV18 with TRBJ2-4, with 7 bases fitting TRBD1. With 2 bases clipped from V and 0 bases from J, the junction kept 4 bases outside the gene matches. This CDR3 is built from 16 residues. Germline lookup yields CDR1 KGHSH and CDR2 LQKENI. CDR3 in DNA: TGTGCCAGCTCACCAACCACAGGGGTAGCCAAAAACATTCAGTACTTC. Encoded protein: CASSPTTGVAKNIQYF.

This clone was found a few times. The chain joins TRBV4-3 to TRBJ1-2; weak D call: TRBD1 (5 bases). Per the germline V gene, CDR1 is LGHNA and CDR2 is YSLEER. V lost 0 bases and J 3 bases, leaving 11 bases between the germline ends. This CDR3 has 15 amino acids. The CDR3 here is CASSQDQAGDYGYTF. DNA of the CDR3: TGCGCCAGCAGCCAAGATCAAGCGGGGGACTATGGCTACACCTTC.

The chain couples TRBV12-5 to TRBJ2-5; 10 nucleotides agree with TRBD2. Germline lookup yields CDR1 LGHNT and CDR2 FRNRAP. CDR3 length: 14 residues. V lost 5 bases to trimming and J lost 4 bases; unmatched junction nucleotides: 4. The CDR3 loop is CASGPLAGRETQYF. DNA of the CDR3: TGTGCTAGTGGTCCACTAGCGGGGAGAGAGACCCAGTACTTC.

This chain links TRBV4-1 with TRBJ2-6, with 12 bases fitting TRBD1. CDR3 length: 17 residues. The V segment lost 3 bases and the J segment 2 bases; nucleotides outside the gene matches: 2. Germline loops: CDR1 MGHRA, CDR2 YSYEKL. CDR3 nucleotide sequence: TGCGCCAGCAGCCACGGGGACAGGGGGCCTGGGGCCAACGTCCTGACTTTC. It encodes CASSHGDRGPGANVLTF.

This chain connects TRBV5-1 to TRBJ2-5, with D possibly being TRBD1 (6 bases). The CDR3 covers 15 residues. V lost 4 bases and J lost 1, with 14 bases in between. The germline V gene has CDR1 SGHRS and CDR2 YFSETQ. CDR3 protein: CASSNPTGIQETQYF. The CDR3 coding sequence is TGCGCCAGCAGCAACCCGACAGGTATCCAAGAGACCCAGTACTTC.

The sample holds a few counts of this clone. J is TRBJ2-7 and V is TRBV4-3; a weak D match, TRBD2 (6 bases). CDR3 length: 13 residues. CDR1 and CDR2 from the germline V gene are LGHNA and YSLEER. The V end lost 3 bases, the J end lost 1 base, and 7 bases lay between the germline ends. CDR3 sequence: CASSQGGSYEQYF. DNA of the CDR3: TGCGCCAGCAGCCAGGGGGGATCCTACGAGCAGTACTTC.

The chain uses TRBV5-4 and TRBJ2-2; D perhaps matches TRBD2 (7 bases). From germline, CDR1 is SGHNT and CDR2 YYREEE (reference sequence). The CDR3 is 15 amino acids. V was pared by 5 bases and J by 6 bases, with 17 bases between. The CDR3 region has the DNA TGTGCCAGCAGGCGCTACGGGGGGCGGGCCGGGGAGCTGTTTTTT. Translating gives CASRRYGGRAGELFF.

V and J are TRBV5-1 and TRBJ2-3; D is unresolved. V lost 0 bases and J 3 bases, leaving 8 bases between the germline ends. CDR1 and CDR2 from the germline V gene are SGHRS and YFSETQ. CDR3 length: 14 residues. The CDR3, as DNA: TGCGCCAGCAGCTTGGCCGTTTTTACAGATACGCAGTATTTT. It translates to CASSLAVFTDTQYF.

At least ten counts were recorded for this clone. The CDR3 coding sequence is TGTGCCAGCAGCTCGCCCTCGGGTAGCAATCAGCCCCAGCATTTT. Its protein product is CASSSPSGSNQPQHF. This chain uses TRBV7-9 with TRBJ1-5; D is unclear. This CDR3 contains 15 residues. Trimming pared 4 bases from V and 0 bases from J, leaving 10 bases between. Germline loops: CDR1 SEHNR, CDR2 FQNEAQ (reference sequence). The entire variable domain, with the rest obtained from reference TRBV7-9 and TRBJ1-5, is as follows: DTGVSQNPRHKITKRGQNVTFRCDPISEHNRLYWYRQTLGQGPEFLTYFQNEAQLEKSRLLSDRFSAERPKGSFSTLEIQRTEQGDSAMYLCASSSPSGSNQPQHFGDGTRLSIL.